The TCR beta chain described here comes from a study of blood T cell repertoires in COVID-19. In the study overall: Samples representing acute and convalescent COVID-19 were sourced from the United States, Italy and Spain.

Clones were read by immunoSEQ multiplex PCR, and TCRdb kept only the in-frame ones, dropping some. The data contain 200,000 to 250,000 clones, approximately 84% of them singletons. The sequencing input was peripheral blood. The receptor was isolated from a man older than 75 with acute or convalescent COVID-19.

CDR3 sequence (DNA): TGTGCCAGTAGTAACAGACTAGCGGGAGCCTACAATGAGCAGTTCTTC. Translated: CASSNRLAGAYNEQFF. The chain joins TRBV19 to TRBJ2-1, with 12 bases lining up with TRBD2. The CDR3 has 16 amino acids. Germline V lookup: CDR1 LNHDA, CDR2 SQIVND (reference sequence). V dropped 4 bases and J dropped 2; count of bases not matched to a gene: 3.